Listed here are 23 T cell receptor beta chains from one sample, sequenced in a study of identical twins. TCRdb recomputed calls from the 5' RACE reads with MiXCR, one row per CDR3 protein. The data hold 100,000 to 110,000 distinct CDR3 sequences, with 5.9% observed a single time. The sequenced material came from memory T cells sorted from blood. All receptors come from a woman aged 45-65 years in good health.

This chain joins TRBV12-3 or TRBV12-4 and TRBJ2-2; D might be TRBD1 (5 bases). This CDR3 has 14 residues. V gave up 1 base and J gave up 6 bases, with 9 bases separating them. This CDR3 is CASSLGTYPGELFF. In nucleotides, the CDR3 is TGTGCCAGCAGTTTAGGGACATATCCCGGGGAGCTGTTTTTT.

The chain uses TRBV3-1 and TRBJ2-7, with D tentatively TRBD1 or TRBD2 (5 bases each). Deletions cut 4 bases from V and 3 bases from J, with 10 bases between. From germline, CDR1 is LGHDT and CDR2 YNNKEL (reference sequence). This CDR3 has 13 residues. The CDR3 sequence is CASSRGTYYEQYF. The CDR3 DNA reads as TGTGCCAGCAGCCGAGGGACGTACTACGAGCAGTACTTC.

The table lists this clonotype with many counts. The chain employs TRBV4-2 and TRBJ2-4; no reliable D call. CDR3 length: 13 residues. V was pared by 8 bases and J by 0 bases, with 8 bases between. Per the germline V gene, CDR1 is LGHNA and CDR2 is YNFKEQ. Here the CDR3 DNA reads TGTGCCAGCTCATCGGTAGCCAAAAACATTCAGTACTTC. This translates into CASSSVAKNIQYF.

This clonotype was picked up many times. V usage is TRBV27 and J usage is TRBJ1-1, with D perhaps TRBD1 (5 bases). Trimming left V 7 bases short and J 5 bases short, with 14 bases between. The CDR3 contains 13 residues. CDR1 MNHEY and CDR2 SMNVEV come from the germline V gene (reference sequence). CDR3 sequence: CASTLYRGTEAFF. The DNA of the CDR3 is TGTGCCAGCACCCTTTATCGGGGGACTGAAGCTTTCTTT.

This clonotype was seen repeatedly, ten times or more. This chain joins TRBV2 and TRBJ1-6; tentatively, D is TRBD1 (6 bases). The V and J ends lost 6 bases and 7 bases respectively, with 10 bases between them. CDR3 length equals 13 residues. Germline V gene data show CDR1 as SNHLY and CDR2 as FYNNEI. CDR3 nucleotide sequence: TGTGCCAGCAGGGGGACACCAAATTCACCCCTCCACTTT. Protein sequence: CASRGTPNSPLHF.

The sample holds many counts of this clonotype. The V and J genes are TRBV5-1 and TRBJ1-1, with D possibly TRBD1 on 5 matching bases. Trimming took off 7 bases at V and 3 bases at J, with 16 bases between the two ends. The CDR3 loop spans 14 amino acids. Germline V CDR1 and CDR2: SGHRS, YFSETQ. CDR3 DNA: TGCGCCAGCTCCCTAGCGGGGACCGACACTGAAGCTTTCTTT. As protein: CASSLAGTDTEAFF.

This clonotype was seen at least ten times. The CDR3 region is CASSDGGKETQYF. The CDR3 DNA sequence: TGTGCCAGTAGTGACGGGGGGAAAGAGACCCAGTACTTC. This chain uses TRBV19 with TRBJ2-5, with TRBD2 identical over 7 bases. Germline lookup yields CDR1 LNHDA and CDR2 SQIVND (reference sequence). The CDR3 is made up of 13 amino acids. With 5 bases clipped from V and 3 bases from J, the junction kept 3 bases outside the gene matches.

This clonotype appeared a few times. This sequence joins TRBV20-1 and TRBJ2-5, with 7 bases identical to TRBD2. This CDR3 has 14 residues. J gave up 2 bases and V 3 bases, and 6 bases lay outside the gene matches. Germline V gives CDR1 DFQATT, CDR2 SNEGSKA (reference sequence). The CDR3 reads CSASPSGIQETQYF. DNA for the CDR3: TGCAGTGCTAGCCCTAGCGGAATACAAGAGACCCAGTACTTC.

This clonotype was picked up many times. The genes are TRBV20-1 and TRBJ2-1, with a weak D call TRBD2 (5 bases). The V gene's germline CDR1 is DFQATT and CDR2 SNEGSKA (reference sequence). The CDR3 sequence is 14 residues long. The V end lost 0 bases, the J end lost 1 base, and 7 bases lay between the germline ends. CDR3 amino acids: CSARDRGSYNEQFF. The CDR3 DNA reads TGCAGTGCTAGAGACCGGGGATCCTACAATGAGCAGTTCTTC.

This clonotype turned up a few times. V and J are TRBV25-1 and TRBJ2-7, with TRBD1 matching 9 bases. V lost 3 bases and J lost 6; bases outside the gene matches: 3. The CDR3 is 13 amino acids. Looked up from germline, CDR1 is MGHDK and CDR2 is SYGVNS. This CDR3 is CASSDMTGGEQYF. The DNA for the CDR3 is TGTGCCAGCAGTGATATGACAGGGGGCGAGCAGTACTTC.

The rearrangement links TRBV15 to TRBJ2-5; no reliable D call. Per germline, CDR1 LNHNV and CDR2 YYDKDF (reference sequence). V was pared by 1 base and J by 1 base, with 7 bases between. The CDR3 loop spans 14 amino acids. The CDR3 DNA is TGTGCCACCAGCAGAGGAACGTTCCAAGAGACCCAGTACTTC. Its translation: CATSRGTFQETQYF.

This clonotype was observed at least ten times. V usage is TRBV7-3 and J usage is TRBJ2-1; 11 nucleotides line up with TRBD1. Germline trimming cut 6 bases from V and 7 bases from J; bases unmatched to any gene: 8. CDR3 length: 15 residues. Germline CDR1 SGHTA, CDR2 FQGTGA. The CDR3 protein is CASSLTGTGGNEQFF. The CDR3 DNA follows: TGTGCCAGCAGTCTCACCGGGACAGGGGGTAATGAGCAGTTCTTC.

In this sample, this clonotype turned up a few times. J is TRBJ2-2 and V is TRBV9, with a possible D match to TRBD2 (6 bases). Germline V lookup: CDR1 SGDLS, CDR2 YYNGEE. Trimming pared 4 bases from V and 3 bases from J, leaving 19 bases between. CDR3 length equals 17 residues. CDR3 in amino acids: CASSPHPDGGHTGELFF. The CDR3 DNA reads TGTGCCAGCAGCCCCCACCCAGACGGAGGGCACACCGGGGAGCTGTTTTTT.

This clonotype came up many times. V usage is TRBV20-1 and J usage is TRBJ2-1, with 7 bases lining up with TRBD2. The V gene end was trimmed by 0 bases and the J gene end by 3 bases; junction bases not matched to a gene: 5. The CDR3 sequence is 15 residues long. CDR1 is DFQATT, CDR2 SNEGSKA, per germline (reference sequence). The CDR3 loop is CSARDYGLDYNEQFF. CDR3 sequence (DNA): TGCAGTGCTAGAGATTACGGACTAGACTACAATGAGCAGTTCTTC.

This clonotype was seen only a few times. CDR3 region: CASSKDGSTDTQYF. CDR3 coding DNA: TGCGCCAGCAGCAAGGACGGGAGCACAGATACGCAGTATTTT. The chain uses TRBV5-1 and TRBJ2-3; no clear D gene. Germline V gene sequence: CDR1 SGHRS, CDR2 YFSETQ. The CDR3 totals 14 residues. Trimming shortened V by 4 bases and J by 0 bases, and 9 bases separated the two germline ends.

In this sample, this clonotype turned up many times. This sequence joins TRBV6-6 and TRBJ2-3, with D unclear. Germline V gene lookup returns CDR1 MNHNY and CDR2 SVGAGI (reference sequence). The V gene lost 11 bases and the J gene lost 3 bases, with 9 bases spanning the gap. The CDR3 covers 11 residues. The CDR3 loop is CAGSSTDTQYF. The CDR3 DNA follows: TGTGCCGGGTCTTCAACAGATACGCAGTATTTT.

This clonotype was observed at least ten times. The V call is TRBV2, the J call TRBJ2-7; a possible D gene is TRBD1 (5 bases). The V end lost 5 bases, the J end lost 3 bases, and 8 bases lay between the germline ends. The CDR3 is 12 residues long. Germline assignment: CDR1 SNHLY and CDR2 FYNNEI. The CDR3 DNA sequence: TGTGCCAGCAGTTTTGACAGCTACGAGCAGTACGTC. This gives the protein CASSFDSYEQYV.

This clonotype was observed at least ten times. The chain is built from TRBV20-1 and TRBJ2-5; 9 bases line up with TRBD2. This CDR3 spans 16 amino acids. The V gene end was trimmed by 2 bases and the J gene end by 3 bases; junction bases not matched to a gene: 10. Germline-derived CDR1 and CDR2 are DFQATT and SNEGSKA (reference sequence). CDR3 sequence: CSARSFLAGWEETQYF. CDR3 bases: TGCAGTGCTAGATCGTTTCTAGCGGGGTGGGAAGAGACCCAGTACTTC.

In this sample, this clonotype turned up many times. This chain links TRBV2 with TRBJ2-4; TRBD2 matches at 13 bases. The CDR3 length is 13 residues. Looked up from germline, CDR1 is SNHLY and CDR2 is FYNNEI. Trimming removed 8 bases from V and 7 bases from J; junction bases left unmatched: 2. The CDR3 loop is CASGTSGINIQYF. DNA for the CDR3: TGTGCCAGCGGGACTAGCGGGATTAACATTCAGTACTTC. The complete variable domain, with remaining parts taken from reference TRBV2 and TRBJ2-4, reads EPEVTQTPSHQVTQMGQEVILRCVPISNHLYFYWYRQILGQKVEFLVSFYNNEISEKSEIFDDQFSVERPDGSNFTLKIRSTKLEDSAMYFCASGTSGINIQYFGAGTRLSVL.

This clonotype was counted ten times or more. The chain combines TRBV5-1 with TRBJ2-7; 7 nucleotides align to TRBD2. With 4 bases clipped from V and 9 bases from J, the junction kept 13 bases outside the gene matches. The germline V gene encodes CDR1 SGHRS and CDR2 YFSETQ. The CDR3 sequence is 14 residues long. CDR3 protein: CASSTQGGTWGQYF. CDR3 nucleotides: TGCGCCAGCAGCACCCAGGGAGGGACTTGGGGGCAGTACTTC.

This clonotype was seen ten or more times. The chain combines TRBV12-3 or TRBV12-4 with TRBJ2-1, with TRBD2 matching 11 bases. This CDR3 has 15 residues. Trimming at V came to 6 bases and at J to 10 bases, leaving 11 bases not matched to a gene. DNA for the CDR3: TGTGCCAGCAGCAACAGACTAGCGGGGAAGGGCGAGCAGTTCTTC. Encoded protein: CASSNRLAGKGEQFF.

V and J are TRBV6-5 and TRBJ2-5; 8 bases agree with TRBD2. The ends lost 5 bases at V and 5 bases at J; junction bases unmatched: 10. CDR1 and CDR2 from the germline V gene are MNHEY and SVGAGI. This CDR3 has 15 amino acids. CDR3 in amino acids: CASSPSGSDPETQYF. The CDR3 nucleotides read TGTGCCAGCAGTCCCAGCGGGAGCGATCCGGAGACCCAGTACTTC.

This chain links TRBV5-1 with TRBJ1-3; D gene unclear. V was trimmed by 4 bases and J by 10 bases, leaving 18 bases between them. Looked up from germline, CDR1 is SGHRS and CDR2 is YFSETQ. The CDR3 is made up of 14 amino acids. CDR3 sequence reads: CASSAQSGSGTIYF. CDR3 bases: TGCGCCAGCAGCGCTCAGTCCGGGAGCGGGACCATATATTTT.